This T cell receptor beta chain was retrieved from a study of shared clonotypes between healthy human individuals. The study's findings and limits: Despite large depth, rarefaction showed incomplete sorted-subset sequencing. With four donors compared, 5% to 5.5% of naive CD4 clonotypes were shared.

Method: immunoSEQ multiplex PCR; TCRdb's copy keeps in-frame clones and lacks some. The sample shows about 870,000 clones, over 90% of them seen only once. With respect to this clone: Its specificity is unknown.

CD45RO-negative CD8 cells positively selected for CCR7 made up the naive population, which excluded terminally differentiated effector memory CD45RA+ cells. V lost 1 base and J lost 3; bases outside the gene matches: 22. The CDR3 is made up of 21 amino acids. Germline CDR1 PRHDT, CDR2 FYEKMQ (reference sequence). The source is a man younger than 40 in good health. Sequencing input: naive CD8+ T cells sorted from blood. The chain combines TRBV13 with TRBJ2-7; 9 bases line up with TRBD2. Here the CDR3 reads CASSLEHNLKEAGGRVYEQYF. CDR3 nucleotide sequence: TGTGCCAGCAGCTTAGAACATAACCTCAAAGAAGCGGGAGGAAGGGTCTACGAGCAGTACTTC.